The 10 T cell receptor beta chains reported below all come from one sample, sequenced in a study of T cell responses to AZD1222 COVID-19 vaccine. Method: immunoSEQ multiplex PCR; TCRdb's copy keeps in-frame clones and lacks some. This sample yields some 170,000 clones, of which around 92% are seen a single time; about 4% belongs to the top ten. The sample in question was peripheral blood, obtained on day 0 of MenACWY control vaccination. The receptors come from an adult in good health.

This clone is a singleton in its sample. The CDR3 reads CASSPPPVAGNTIYF. Here the CDR3 DNA reads TGTGCCAGCAGTCCCCCCCCGGTGGCTGGAAACACCATATATTTT. The V and J genes are TRBV28 and TRBJ1-3, with D hard to call. Trimming shortened V by 5 bases and J by 2 bases, and 13 bases separated the two germline ends. This CDR3 contains 15 residues. Germline lookup yields CDR1 MDHEN and CDR2 SYDVKM.

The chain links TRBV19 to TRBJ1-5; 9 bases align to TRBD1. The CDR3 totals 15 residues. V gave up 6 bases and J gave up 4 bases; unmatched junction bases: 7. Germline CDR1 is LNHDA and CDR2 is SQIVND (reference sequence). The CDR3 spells CASSAMGQGNQPQHF. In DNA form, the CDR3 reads TGTGCCAGTAGCGCGATGGGACAGGGTAATCAGCCCCAGCATTTT.

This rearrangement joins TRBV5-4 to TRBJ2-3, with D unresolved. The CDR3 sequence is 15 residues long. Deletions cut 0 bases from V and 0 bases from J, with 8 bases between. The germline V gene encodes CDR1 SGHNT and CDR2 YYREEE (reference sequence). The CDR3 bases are TGTGCCAGCAGCTTGGTGTCGCTTAGCACAGATACGCAGTATTTT. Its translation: CASSLVSLSTDTQYF.

DNA for the CDR3: TGTGCCAGCAGCGCTGGGACAGGGGCCTACGAGCAGTACTTC. This sequence encodes CASSAGTGAYEQYF. The chain links TRBV11-3 to TRBJ2-7; 10 nucleotides line up with TRBD1. The ends lost 5 bases at V and 2 bases at J; junction bases unmatched: 3. From germline, CDR1 is SGHNT and CDR2 YENEEA. The length of the CDR3 is 14 residues.

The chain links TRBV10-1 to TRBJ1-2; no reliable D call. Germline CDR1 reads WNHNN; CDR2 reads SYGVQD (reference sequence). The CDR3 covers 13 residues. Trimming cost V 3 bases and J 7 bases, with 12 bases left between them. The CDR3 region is CASSESERGGYTF. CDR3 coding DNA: TGCGCCAGCAGTGAATCCGAAAGAGGTGGCTACACCTTC.

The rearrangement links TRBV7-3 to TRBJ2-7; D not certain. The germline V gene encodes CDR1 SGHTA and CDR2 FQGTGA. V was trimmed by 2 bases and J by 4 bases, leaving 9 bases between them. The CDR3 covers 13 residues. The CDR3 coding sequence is TGTGCCAGCAGCTTAGGAAGCCAGTACGAGCAGTACTTC. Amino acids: CASSLGSQYEQYF.

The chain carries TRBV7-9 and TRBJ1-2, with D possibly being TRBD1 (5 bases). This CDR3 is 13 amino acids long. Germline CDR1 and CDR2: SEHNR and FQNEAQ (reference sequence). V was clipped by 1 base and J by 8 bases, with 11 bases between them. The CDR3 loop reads CASSLDRSSGYTF. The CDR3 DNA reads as TGTGCCAGCAGCTTAGACAGGTCGTCGGGCTACACCTTC.

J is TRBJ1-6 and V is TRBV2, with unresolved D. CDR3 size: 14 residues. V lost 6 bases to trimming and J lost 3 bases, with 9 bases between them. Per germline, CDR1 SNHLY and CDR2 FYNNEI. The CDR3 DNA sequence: TGTGCCAGCAGCTTCGCGGGCTATAATTCACCCCTCCACTTT. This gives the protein CASSFAGYNSPLHF.

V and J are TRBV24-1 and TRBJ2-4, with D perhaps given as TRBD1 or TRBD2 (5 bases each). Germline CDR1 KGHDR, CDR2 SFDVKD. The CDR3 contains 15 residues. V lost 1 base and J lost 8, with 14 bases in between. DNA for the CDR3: TGTGCCACCAGTGATTTAGTTGGGGGAGTTGACATTCAGTACTTC. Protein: CATSDLVGGVDIQYF.

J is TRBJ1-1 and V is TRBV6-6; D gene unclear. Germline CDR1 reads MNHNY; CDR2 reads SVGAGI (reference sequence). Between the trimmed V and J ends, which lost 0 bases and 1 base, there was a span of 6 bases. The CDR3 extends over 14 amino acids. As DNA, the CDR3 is TGTGCCAGCAGTTACTCTGGGAAGAACACTGAAGCTTTCTTT. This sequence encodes CASSYSGKNTEAFF.